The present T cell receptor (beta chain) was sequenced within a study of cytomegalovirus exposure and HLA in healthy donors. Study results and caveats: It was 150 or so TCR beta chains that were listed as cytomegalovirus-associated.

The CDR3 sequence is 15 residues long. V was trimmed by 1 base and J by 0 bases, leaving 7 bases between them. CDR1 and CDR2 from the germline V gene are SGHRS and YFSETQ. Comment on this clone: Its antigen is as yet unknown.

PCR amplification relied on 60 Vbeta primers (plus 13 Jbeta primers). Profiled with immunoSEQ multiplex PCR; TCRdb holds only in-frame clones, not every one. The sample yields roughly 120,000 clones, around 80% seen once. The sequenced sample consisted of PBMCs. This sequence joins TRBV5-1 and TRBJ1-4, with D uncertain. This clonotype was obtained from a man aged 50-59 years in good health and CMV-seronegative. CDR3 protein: CASSLLTATNEKLFF. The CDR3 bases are TGCGCCAGCAGCTTGCTCACAGCAACTAATGAAAAACTGTTTTTT.